This TCR beta chain was sequenced for a study of blood T cell repertoires in COVID-19. This CDR3 is built from 15 residues. Trimming cost V 5 bases and J 5 bases; bases outside gene matches: 8. CDR1 is SEHNR, CDR2 FQNEAQ, per germline (reference sequence). Original data processing: How many nucleated cells were present was estimated from reference gene primer amplification. Sequencing used immunoSEQ multiplex PCR; TCRdb keeps in-frame clones, though not all of them. V and J calls and clone size come straight from that table; D and trimming were deduced from the DNA. Here the sample spans roughly 100,000 clones, roughly 87% being singletons.

The chain combines TRBV7-9 with TRBJ2-3, with TRBD2 matching over 9 bases. The sequence was collected from a man aged 50 to 59 with acute or convalescent COVID-19. The material sequenced was peripheral blood. For the CDR3, the DNA is TGTGCCAGCAGCCTGCGGGAGGGCCTCGGAGATACGCAGTATTTT. Translating it yields CASSLREGLGDTQYF. Using reference TRBV7-9 and TRBJ2-3 for the parts outside the CDR3, the full variable domain is DTGVSQNPRHKITKRGQNVTFRCDPISEHNRLYWYRQTLGQGPEFLTYFQNEAQLEKSRLLSDRFSAERPKGSFSTLEIQRTEQGDSAMYLCASSLREGLGDTQYFGPGTRLTVL.